These 26 T cell receptor beta chains were all obtained from the same sample, sequenced in a study of cytomegalovirus exposure and HLA in healthy donors. The study ran its PCR with 60 Vbeta and 13 Jbeta primers. Assay: immunoSEQ multiplex PCR; the TCRdb copy retains only in-frame clones and omits some. The sample contains under 95,000 clones, around 72% of which appear only once. Sequenced input: PBMCs. The receptors derive from a woman between 40 and 50 years old in good health and CMV-seropositive.

The chain employs TRBV6-5 and TRBJ2-3; tentatively, D is TRBD1 (6 bases). This CDR3 is built from 16 residues. Germline V lookup: CDR1 MNHEY, CDR2 SVGAGI. V lost 0 bases and J 4 bases, leaving 14 bases between the germline ends. CDR3 in amino acids: CASSYSVPGVADTQYF. Written as DNA, the CDR3 is TGTGCCAGCAGTTACTCGGTCCCAGGGGTAGCAGATACGCAGTATTTT.

A note on this clone: A junction boundary mismatches the germline segment, possibly from a read error. J is TRBJ2-3 and V is TRBV7-7; 11 positions match TRBD1. The CDR3 length is 15 residues. CDR1 is SSHAT, CDR2 FNYEAQ, per germline (reference sequence). The CDR3: CASSSGTGGIDTQYF. In nucleotides, the CDR3 is TGTGCTAGCAGCTCGGGGACAGGGGGTATAGATACGCAGTATTTT.

The chain joins TRBV10-2 to TRBJ2-3; 7 bases are a match to TRBD1. The CDR3 covers 15 residues. V shed 5 bases, J shed 2 bases, and the junction held 7 bases outside the gene matches. CDR1 is WSHSY, CDR2 SAAADI, per germline. For the CDR3, the DNA is TGCGCCAGCAGTTTGACAGGGACCAACACAGATACGCAGTATTTT. This encodes CASSLTGTNTDTQYF.

V usage is TRBV23-1 and J usage is TRBJ1-2; D perhaps matches TRBD1 (6 bases). TRBV23-1 is known as an ORF, though its function is uncertain. This CDR3 comprises 23 residues. Trimming shortened V by 2 bases and J by 0 bases, and 34 bases separated the two germline ends. The CDR3: CASSQDRGQQPGSGSPANYGYTF. CDR3 in DNA: TGCGCCAGCAGTCAAGATCGCGGACAGCAACCGGGGTCAGGATCTCCGGCTAACTATGGCTACACCTTC.

The gene calls are TRBV12-5 and TRBJ2-2; unclear D gene. Germline V gene lookup returns CDR1 LGHNT and CDR2 FRNRAP. The V end lost 5 bases, the J end lost 6 bases, and 7 bases lay between the germline ends. This CDR3 is 12 amino acids long. The CDR3 DNA follows: TGTGCTAGTGGTCTTTCGGCCGGGGAGCTGTTTTTT. Translating it yields CASGLSAGELFF.

This clone was counted a few times. J is TRBJ2-5 and V is TRBV11-2, with 12 bases matching TRBD2. With 5 bases clipped from V and 4 bases from J, the junction kept 5 bases outside the gene matches. This CDR3 contains 15 residues. Germline lookup yields CDR1 SGHAT and CDR2 FQNNGV. The CDR3 DNA sequence: TGTGCCAGCAGCAAACCGGGACTAGCGGGAGAGACCCAGTACTTC. The encoded protein is CASSKPGLAGETQYF.

The chain couples TRBV4-2 to TRBJ2-7, with 9 bases that match TRBD2. J lost 2 bases, V lost 2 bases, and 4 bases had no gene match. This CDR3 is built from 15 residues. In germline, CDR1 is LGHNA, CDR2 YNFKEQ. The CDR3 DNA reads as TGTGCCAGCAGCCAAATAGCGGGGGAGGCCTACGAGCAGTACTTC. It translates to CASSQIAGEAYEQYF.

This clone showed up just once. The rearrangement uses TRBV5-1 and TRBJ2-1, with TRBD2 identical over 16 bases. CDR1 and CDR2 (germline): SGHRS, YFSETQ. Losses at the gene ends were 0 bases for V and 6 bases for J; bases not matched to a gene: 9. The CDR3 contains 19 residues. Here the CDR3 reads CASSLARGLAGGPGNEQFF. The DNA for the CDR3 is TGCGCCAGCAGCTTGGCCCGGGGACTAGCGGGGGGGCCAGGCAATGAGCAGTTCTTC.

The gene calls are TRBV18 and TRBJ2-5; TRBD2 matches at 13 bases. V shed 2 bases and J 5 bases; nucleotides not matched to a gene: 5. The CDR3 is 16 amino acids. CDR1 is KGHSH and CDR2 is LQKENI in the germline V gene. The CDR3 region is CASSPRTSGGGETQYF. The CDR3 region has the DNA TGTGCCAGCTCACCAAGGACTAGCGGGGGAGGCGAGACCCAGTACTTC. Complete variable domain (other parts from reference TRBV18 and TRBJ2-5): NAGVMQNPRHLVRRRGQEARLRCSPMKGHSHVYWYRQLPEEGLKFMVYLQKENIIDESGMPKERFSAEFPKEGPSILRIQQVVRGDSAAYFCASSPRTSGGGETQYFGPGTRLLVL.

The chain is built from TRBV2 and TRBJ1-6, with D possibly TRBD1 on 5 matching bases. CDR1 and CDR2 from the germline V gene are SNHLY and FYNNEI. The CDR3 has 15 residues. The ends were cut back, 5 bases at V and 8 bases at J, with 16 bases in the middle. The CDR3 reads CASSLTGGRDSPLHF. CDR3 in DNA: TGTGCCAGCAGTTTGACCGGCGGCAGGGATTCACCCCTCCACTTT.

This clone was observed a handful of times. The chain links TRBV10-3 to TRBJ1-2; D is perhaps TRBD1 (6 bases). In germline, CDR1 is ENHRY, CDR2 SYGVKD. CDR3 size: 14 residues. V lost 0 bases, J lost 6 bases, and 11 bases lay in between. For the CDR3, the DNA is TGTGCCATCAGTGAGTCTTGGGGGCAAGATGGCTACACCTTC. Protein: CAISESWGQDGYTF.

The V gene is TRBV12-2, the J gene TRBJ2-7; the table's D gene call, TRBD2, was not cross checked with the DNA. TRBV12-2 is classified as a pseudogene. This CDR3 comprises 13 residues. CDR3 nucleotide sequence: TGTGCAAGTCGCTTATTTCCCTATGACGAGCAGTACTTC. Protein product: CASRLFPYDEQYF.

V usage is TRBV5-1 and J usage is TRBJ2-5; D ambiguous. The CDR3 consists of 12 residues. Germline assignment: CDR1 SGHRS and CDR2 YFSETQ. The V end was cut by 4 bases, the J end by 3 bases, with 7 bases between. Here the CDR3 reads CASSLPEETQYF. CDR3 DNA: TGCGCCAGCAGCCTCCCCGAAGAGACCCAGTACTTC.

This rearrangement joins TRBV18 to TRBJ1-1; the match to TRBD1 covers 8 bases. CDR3 length: 14 residues. V lost 4 bases, J lost 1 base, and 2 bases stayed unmatched. Germline V lookup: CDR1 KGHSH, CDR2 LQKENI. The CDR3 protein is CASSLGQGNTEAFF. In DNA form, the CDR3 reads TGTGCCAGCTCACTCGGACAGGGGAACACTGAAGCTTTCTTT.

As to this clone: The sample holds other DNA sequences that translate to the same CDR3. The chain is built from TRBV20-1 and TRBJ1-2; TRBD1 is a possible D gene (6 bases). Germline lookup yields CDR1 DFQATT and CDR2 SNEGSKA (reference sequence). CDR3 size: 11 residues. Trimming stripped 5 bases from V and 6 bases from J, with 10 bases between. The chain's CDR3 is CSASYRDGYTF. The CDR3 nucleotides are TGCAGTGCTTCCTACAGGGATGGCTACACCTTC.

V usage is TRBV27 and J usage is TRBJ1-2, with unresolved D. The CDR3 runs to 17 residues. The germline V gene has CDR1 MNHEY and CDR2 SMNVEV (reference sequence). Trimming stripped 8 bases from V and 4 bases from J, with 26 bases between. In DNA form, the CDR3 reads TGTGCCAGCGGATCCCCCGACCTCCTGACATCCGTCTATGGCTACACCTTC. Translated: CASGSPDLLTSVYGYTF.

This sequence joins TRBV13 and TRBJ2-7, with 7 nucleotides matching TRBD1. The CDR3 covers 14 residues. The V segment lost 5 bases and the J segment 3 bases; nucleotides outside the gene matches: 7. Germline V gives CDR1 PRHDT, CDR2 FYEKMQ (reference sequence). CDR3 sequence reads: CASSLYRQGYEQYF. CDR3 DNA: TGTGCCAGCAGCCTATACCGACAGGGCTACGAGCAGTACTTC.

The J gene is TRBJ1-2, the V gene TRBV10-3, with 9 nucleotides matching TRBD1. This CDR3 has 16 amino acids. Germline CDR1 reads ENHRY; CDR2 reads SYGVKD. V shed 6 bases and J 3 bases; nucleotides not matched to a gene: 11. CDR3 bases: TGTGCCATCAGCGGGGACAGGGTGGTGAGTGACTATGGCTACACCTTC. It codes for CAISGDRVVSDYGYTF.

The chain recombines TRBV29-1 with TRBJ2-7; D is possibly TRBD1 (6 bases). Trimming pared 1 base from V and 1 base from J, leaving 8 bases between. CDR1 is SQVTM, CDR2 ANQGSEA, per germline. The CDR3 contains 13 residues. DNA of the CDR3: TGCAGCGTTGAAGGGGACAATTCCTACGAGCAGTACTTC. It encodes CSVEGDNSYEQYF.

The CDR3 DNA is TGTGCCAGCAGTGAGGGCAGGGGGCGGACCTATGGCTACACCTTC. Protein sequence: CASSEGRGRTYGYTF. The chain recombines TRBV2 with TRBJ1-2, with 8 bases that match TRBD1. Trimming took 3 bases from V and 4 from J; bases not matched to a gene: 7. Germline values: CDR1 SNHLY, CDR2 FYNNEI. The CDR3 consists of 15 residues.

This rearrangement joins TRBV29-1 to TRBJ1-4; TRBD1 might be the D (5 bases). The length of the CDR3 is 11 residues. CDR1 is SQVTM, CDR2 ANQGSEA, per germline. Trimming took 3 bases from V and 10 from J, leaving 9 bases between them. The CDR3 here is CSVDREGKLFF. The CDR3 coding sequence is TGCAGCGTTGACAGGGAGGGAAAACTGTTTTTT.

This rearrangement joins TRBV29-1 to TRBJ1-2; TRBD1 aligns across 7 bases. Trimming took 6 bases from V and 4 from J; bases not matched to a gene: 8. The germline gives CDR1 SQVTM, CDR2 ANQGSEA. CDR3 size: 13 residues. This chain's CDR3 is CSVDPRQGYGYTF. CDR3 in DNA: TGCAGCGTGGATCCGAGACAGGGCTATGGCTACACCTTC.

This chain links TRBV5-1 with TRBJ2-7; 7 bases are a match to TRBD2. The CDR3 consists of 15 residues. The J segment lost 2 bases and the V segment lost 4 bases, leaving 9 bases of the junction unmatched. CDR1 is SGHRS, CDR2 YFSETQ, per germline. This CDR3 reads CASSGEGLSPYEQYF. The CDR3, as DNA: TGCGCCAGCAGCGGGGAGGGGCTTTCCCCCTACGAGCAGTACTTC. The full variable domain, with the rest looked up from reference TRBV5-1 and TRBJ2-7, is KAGVTQTPRYLIKTRGQQVTLSCSPISGHRSVSWYQQTPGQGLQFLFEYFSETQRNKGNFPGRFSGRQFSNSRSEMNVSTLELGDSALYLCASSGEGLSPYEQYFGPGTRLTVT.

The chain employs TRBV6-1 and TRBJ2-2; 7 nucleotides align to TRBD2. Germline V gives CDR1 MNHNS, CDR2 SASEGT. CDR3 length: 15 residues. The V gene end was trimmed by 7 bases and the J gene end by 0 bases; junction bases not matched to a gene: 5. The CDR3 reads CASTRGGTNTGELFF. The CDR3 nucleotides are TGTGCCAGCACCCGCGGGGGTACGAACACCGGGGAGCTGTTTTTT.

The genes are TRBV5-6 and TRBJ1-1; D uncertain. This CDR3 spans 15 amino acids. CDR1 is SGHDT and CDR2 is YYEEEE in the germline V gene. V gave up 3 bases and J gave up 5 bases, with 17 bases separating them. The CDR3 coding sequence is TGTGCCAGCAGCTCTCCGGTCGAGGGCGGTACTGAAGCTTTCTTT. It specifies CASSSPVEGGTEAFF.

The chain links TRBV25-1 to TRBJ1-2; 8 bases fit TRBD1. This CDR3 comprises 14 residues. J lost 5 bases, V lost 4 bases, and 6 bases had no gene match. Germline CDR1 MGHDK, CDR2 SYGVNS. CDR3 nucleotide sequence: TGTGCCAGCAGTGCAGGGGGCACCGCTTATGGCTACACCTTC. Its translation is CASSAGGTAYGYTF.